This is a list of T cell receptor beta chains from one sample in a study of blood T cell repertoires in COVID-19. Repertoires were generated with immunoSEQ multiplex PCR, while TCRdb's copy carries only in-frame clones and drops some. The sample has 150,000 to 200,000 clones; just over 90% are singletons. Sequencing input: peripheral blood. These receptor sequences come from a man between 18 and 29 years old with acute or convalescent COVID-19. Both conserved end residues are part of each CDR3. Each record gives: D gene, J gene, V gene, clone size, CDR3 protein, CDR3 DNA. A D gene is named only where the DNA matches it firmly. Size is stated for part of the rows, as once, few or many counts, or as a class when the clone is expanded.

d_call: .; j_call: TRBJ1-3; v_call: TRBV6-6; clone_size: once; cdr3_aa: CASSYGDSGNTIYF; cdr3_nt: TGTGCCAGCAGTTATGGAGACTCTGGAAACACCATATATTTT
d_call: TRBD2; j_call: TRBJ2-7; v_call: TRBV19; clone_size: few; cdr3_aa: CASSIGFGLASNYEQYF; cdr3_nt: TGTGCCAGTAGTATAGGTTTCGGACTAGCCTCCAATTACGAGCAGTACTTC
d_call: .; j_call: TRBJ1-1; v_call: TRBV5-1; clone_size: .; cdr3_aa: CASSLRGDTEAFF; cdr3_nt: TGCGCCAGCAGCTTGAGGGGTGACACTGAAGCTTTCTTT
d_call: .; j_call: TRBJ2-4; v_call: TRBV27; clone_size: .; cdr3_aa: CASSYGQLSIQYF; cdr3_nt: TGTGCCAGCAGTTATGGACAGCTTAGCATTCAGTACTTC
d_call: TRBD2; j_call: TRBJ2-3; v_call: TRBV5-1; clone_size: .; cdr3_aa: CASSLGTSGGTDTQYF; cdr3_nt: TGCGCCAGCAGCTTGGGGACTAGCGGGGGGACAGATACGCAGTATTTT
d_call: TRBD1; j_call: TRBJ1-1; v_call: TRBV5-5; clone_size: .; cdr3_aa: CASSTSRGLGGITEAFF; cdr3_nt: TGTGCCAGCAGCACGTCCAGGGGGCTCGGGGGTATCACTGAAGCTTTCTTT
d_call: .; j_call: TRBJ2-7; v_call: TRBV30; clone_size: .; cdr3_aa: CALRRETYEQYF; cdr3_nt: TGTGCCCTACGACGGGAGACCTACGAGCAGTACTTC
d_call: TRBD2; j_call: TRBJ2-5; v_call: TRBV5-4; clone_size: .; cdr3_aa: CASSLRGLEETQYF; cdr3_nt: TGTGCCAGCAGCTTAAGGGGACTAGAAGAGACCCAGTACTTC
d_call: .; j_call: TRBJ2-2; v_call: TRBV19; clone_size: .; cdr3_aa: CASSLRVTGELFF; cdr3_nt: TGTGCCAGTAGTCTGAGGGTTACAGGGGAGCTGTTTTTT
d_call: .; j_call: TRBJ1-1; v_call: TRBV24-1; clone_size: once; cdr3_aa: CATSDTGKGTEAFF; cdr3_nt: TGTGCCACCAGTGACACAGGGAAGGGCACTGAAGCTTTCTTT
d_call: .; j_call: TRBJ1-1; v_call: TRBV9; clone_size: .; cdr3_aa: CASSVGVEQGSEAFF; cdr3_nt: TGTGCCAGCAGCGTAGGGGTGGAACAGGGATCTGAAGCTTTCTTT
d_call: TRBD2; j_call: TRBJ2-7; v_call: TRBV4-1; clone_size: .; cdr3_aa: CASSQVSGQEQYF; cdr3_nt: TGCGCCAGCAGCCAAGTTAGCGGGCAAGAGCAGTACTTC
d_call: TRBD1; j_call: TRBJ2-2; v_call: TRBV11-2; clone_size: .; cdr3_aa: CASSLERQGNTGELFF; cdr3_nt: TGTGCCAGCAGCTTAGAAAGACAGGGGAACACCGGGGAGCTGTTTTTT
d_call: .; j_call: TRBJ1-1; v_call: TRBV11-2; clone_size: .; cdr3_aa: CASSPIETGFEAFF; cdr3_nt: TGTGCCAGCAGCCCGATTGAGACAGGTTTTGAAGCTTTCTTT
d_call: TRBD1; j_call: TRBJ1-2; v_call: TRBV6-5; clone_size: .; cdr3_aa: CASGRDSAHTF; cdr3_nt: TGTGCCAGCGGGCGGGACAGCGCCCACACCTTC
d_call: TRBD1; j_call: TRBJ1-2; v_call: TRBV18; clone_size: once; cdr3_aa: CASSPAPRQGCTF; cdr3_nt: TGTGCCAGCTCACCCGCCCCCCGACAGGGGTGCACCTTC
d_call: TRBD1; j_call: TRBJ2-7; v_call: TRBV6-5; clone_size: once; cdr3_aa: CASSRTGWEQYF; cdr3_nt: TGTGCCAGCAGTCGGACAGGTTGGGAGCAGTACTTC
d_call: .; j_call: TRBJ2-7; v_call: TRBV11-2; clone_size: .; cdr3_aa: CASSRSSSSYEQYF; cdr3_nt: TGTGCCAGCAGCCGCAGTAGCAGCTCCTACGAGCAGTACTTC
d_call: .; j_call: TRBJ1-1; v_call: TRBV19; clone_size: .; cdr3_aa: CASSIWQAGTEAFF; cdr3_nt: TGTGCCAGTAGTATATGGCAGGCAGGTACTGAAGCTTTCTTT